Presented here are 19 T cell receptor beta chains from one specimen sequenced in a study of vaccination and CD4 T cells after COVID-19. An Oncomine TCR Beta short-read assay was used to sequence the DNA from cultured CD4+ T cells. TCRdb itself ran the PCR reads through MiXCR, one entry per CDR3 protein. The table has 13,000 or so distinct CDR3 sequences, about 30% seen once. These TCRs' antigens remain unknown. The treatment: approximately 11-day PBMC culture with coronavirus spike peptide pools or control peptides (ViraFEST assay). The source material was CD4+ T cells from blood, cultured in vitro. Receptor source: a human donor who had recovered from COVID-19.

This clonotype has a handful of counts. The chain links TRBV7-2 to TRBJ2-3; D is ambiguous. V lost 2 bases, J lost 0 bases, and 9 bases lay in between. The CDR3 sequence is 15 residues long. CDR1 is SGHTA, CDR2 FQGNSA, per germline. The CDR3 DNA reads TGTGCCAGCAGCTTACAAGCGAGTAGCACAGATACGCAGTATTTT. As protein: CASSLQASSTDTQYF. Filled out from reference TRBV7-2 and TRBJ2-3, the complete variable domain reads GAGVSQSPSNKVTEKGKDVELRCDPISGHTALYWYRQSLGQGLEFLIYFQGNSAPDKSGLPSDRFSAERTGGSVSTLTIQRTQQEDSAVYLCASSLQASSTDTQYFGPGTRLTVL.

The rearrangement joins TRBV7-3 to TRBJ1-1, with D hard to call. CDR1 and CDR2 (germline): SGHTA, FQGTGA. V lost 3 bases and J 5 bases, leaving 16 bases between the germline ends. This CDR3 comprises 15 residues. This chain's CDR3 is CASSFDANTQTEAFF. CDR3 DNA: TGTGCCAGCAGCTTCGACGCCAATACACAAACTGAAGCTTTCTTT.

The genes are TRBV5-1 and TRBJ2-5; D perhaps matches TRBD1 (6 bases). The V gene lost 0 bases and the J gene lost 1 base, with 13 bases spanning the gap. CDR3 length: 16 residues. CDR1 SGHRS and CDR2 YFSETQ come from the germline V gene. The CDR3 loop reads CASSLGPTGFQETQYF. In nucleotides, the CDR3 is TGCGCCAGCAGCTTGGGCCCCACAGGGTTCCAAGAGACCCAGTACTTC. Full variable domain (rest looked up from reference TRBV5-1 and TRBJ2-5): KAGVTQTPRYLIKTRGQQVTLSCSPISGHRSVSWYQQTPGQGLQFLFEYFSETQRNKGNFPGRFSGRQFSNSRSEMNVSTLELGDSALYLCASSLGPTGFQETQYFGPGTRLLVL.

The rearrangement links TRBV15 to TRBJ2-2; the match to TRBD2 covers 12 bases. V dropped 3 bases and J dropped 5; count of bases not matched to a gene: 16. The germline V gene has CDR1 LNHNV and CDR2 YYDKDF (reference sequence). The CDR3 totals 20 residues. The CDR3 bases are TGTGCCACCAGCAGCGACTTATGGGCTAGCGGGAGGGCCTCTACCGGGGAGCTGTTTTTT. Protein sequence: CATSSDLWASGRASTGELFF. Complete variable domain (other parts from reference TRBV15 and TRBJ2-2): DAMVIQNPRYQVTQFGKPVTLSCSQTLNHNVMYWYQQKSSQAPKLLFHYYDKDFNNEADTPDNFQSRRPNTSFCFLDIRSPGLGDTAMYLCATSSDLWASGRASTGELFFGEGSRLTVL.

The sample holds a few counts of this clonotype. The V and J genes are TRBV18 and TRBJ2-7; D ambiguous. Germline V gene lookup returns CDR1 KGHSH and CDR2 LQKENI. V was shortened by 8 bases and J by 1 base, with 9 bases between the two germline ends. The length of the CDR3 is 12 residues. The DNA of the CDR3 is TGTGCCAGCCAGGACGATTCCTACGAGCAGTACTTC. Its translation is CASQDDSYEQYF. Based on the CDR3 plus reference TRBV18 and TRBJ2-7, the full variable domain is NAGVMQNPRHLVRRRGQEARLRCSPMKGHSHVYWYRQLPEEGLKFMVYLQKENIIDESGMPKERFSAEFPKEGPSILRIQQVVRGDSAAYFCASQDDSYEQYFGPGTRLTVT.

The chain uses TRBV19 and TRBJ1-2; D not certain. The CDR3 extends over 14 amino acids. CDR1 and CDR2 (germline): LNHDA, SQIVND (reference sequence). The ends were cut back, 1 base at V and 3 bases at J, with 9 bases in the middle. In DNA, the CDR3 is TGTGCCAGTAGTATAGGGGCCCGGCACTATGGCTACACCTTC. Translating it yields CASSIGARHYGYTF.

V is TRBV4-3 and J is TRBJ2-7; no firm D call. The CDR3 runs to 13 residues. From germline, CDR1 is LGHNA and CDR2 YSLEER. The V end lost 1 base, the J end lost 3 bases, and 7 bases lay between the germline ends. The chain's CDR3 is CASSQGWGYEQYF. CDR3 sequence (DNA): TGCGCCAGCAGCCAAGGGTGGGGCTACGAGCAGTACTTC.

The CDR3 spells CSALAPGQTNTGELFF. DNA for the CDR3: TGCAGTGCCCTCGCCCCTGGGCAGACGAACACCGGGGAGCTGTTTTTT. This chain connects TRBV20-1 to TRBJ2-2; D remains unclear. Germline V gene data show CDR1 as DFQATT and CDR2 as SNEGSKA (reference sequence). CDR3 length equals 16 residues. The ends were cut back, 6 bases at V and 0 bases at J, with 17 bases in the middle.

The chain carries TRBV6-2 or TRBV6-3 and TRBJ2-1; TRBD1 might be the D (6 bases). This CDR3 is 14 amino acids long. Trimming removed 0 bases at V and 10 bases at J, with 13 bases between. Per the germline V gene, CDR1 is MNHEY and CDR2 is SVGEGT. This CDR3 reads CASSYSKGGREQFF. For the CDR3, the DNA is TGTGCCAGCAGTTACTCGAAAGGGGGTCGCGAGCAGTTCTTC.

This chain links TRBV5-3 with TRBJ1-5; possible D gene TRBD1, 6 bases. TRBV5-3 is designated an ORF whose function remains uncertain. The CDR3 covers 15 residues. V dropped 2 bases and J dropped 7 bases, with 16 bases sitting between them. The CDR3 spells CARSFPSTGNQPQHF. CDR3 DNA: TGTGCCAGAAGCTTCCCGTCCACAGGGAACCAGCCCCAGCATTTT.

The V call is TRBV2, the J call TRBJ2-7; 8 bases line up with TRBD2. CDR3 size: 16 residues. The germline CDR1 and CDR2 sequences are SNHLY and FYNNEI. V gave up 6 bases and J gave up 5 bases; unmatched junction bases: 15. The CDR3 reads CASRASRRGGGDEQYF. The CDR3 coding sequence is TGTGCCAGCAGGGCCTCCCGTCGGGGGGGGGGAGACGAGCAGTACTTC.

The chain combines TRBV19 with TRBJ1-5, with 11 nucleotides matching TRBD1. The CDR3 contains 16 residues. The germline CDR1 and CDR2 sequences are LNHDA and SQIVND (reference sequence). After removal of 6 bases from V and 5 bases from J, the junction contained 9 bases not matched to a gene. The CDR3 loop is CASRLSGTGGHQPQHF. CDR3 nucleotides: TGTGCCAGTAGGCTTTCCGGGACAGGGGGACATCAGCCCCAGCATTTT.

The rearrangement joins TRBV5-1 to TRBJ1-1; D unresolved. Trimming left V 4 bases short and J 0 bases short, with 7 bases between. CDR1 SGHRS and CDR2 YFSETQ come from the germline V gene. The CDR3 runs 13 residues. In DNA, the CDR3 is TGCGCCAGCAGCCGTACGTTGAACACTGAAGCTTTCTTT. As protein: CASSRTLNTEAFF. Full variable domain (remainder filled in from reference TRBV5-1 and TRBJ1-1): KAGVTQTPRYLIKTRGQQVTLSCSPISGHRSVSWYQQTPGQGLQFLFEYFSETQRNKGNFPGRFSGRQFSNSRSEMNVSTLELGDSALYLCASSRTLNTEAFFGQGTRLTVV.

V gene TRBV19 combines with J gene TRBJ2-1; 7 bases are a match to TRBD2. This CDR3 is built from 17 residues. CDR1 is LNHDA and CDR2 is SQIVND in the germline V gene (reference sequence). J lost 3 bases, V lost 1 base, and 9 bases had no gene match. As DNA, the CDR3 is TGTGCCAGTAGTATAGGCGGGAGAAGGTCGATCTACAATGAGCAGTTCTTC. It codes for CASSIGGRRSIYNEQFF.

The V gene is TRBV11-3, the J gene TRBJ2-1, with 8 bases that match TRBD2. Per germline, CDR1 SGHNT and CDR2 YENEEA. Unmatched junction bases numbered 4, after V lost 3 bases and J lost 0 bases. This CDR3 region has 16 residues. The CDR3: CASSFSSGSSYNEQFF. CDR3 coding DNA: TGTGCCAGCAGCTTCTCGAGCGGGAGCTCCTACAATGAGCAGTTCTTC.

The chain employs TRBV2 and TRBJ2-7; 8 bases agree with TRBD1. CDR1 and CDR2 from the germline V gene are SNHLY and FYNNEI. Trimming took 6 bases from V and 6 from J; bases not matched to a gene: 4. This CDR3 region has 12 residues. In DNA form, the CDR3 reads TGTGCCAGCAGGGAAACAGGGGGCGAGCAGTACTTC. It is translated as CASRETGGEQYF. Complete variable domain (other parts from reference TRBV2 and TRBJ2-7): EPEVTQTPSHQVTQMGQEVILRCVPISNHLYFYWYRQILGQKVEFLVSFYNNEISEKSEIFDDQFSVERPDGSNFTLKIRSTKLEDSAMYFCASRETGGEQYFGPGTRLTVT.

This sequence joins TRBV7-9 and TRBJ2-1; no definite D call. V gave up 1 base and J gave up 7 bases, with 11 bases separating them. There are 14 residues in the CDR3. Germline CDR1 and CDR2: SEHNR and FQNEAQ (reference sequence). Here the CDR3 DNA reads TGTGCCAGCAGCTTAGACTGGGCTCGGAATGAGCAGTTCTTC. It specifies CASSLDWARNEQFF.

This chain connects TRBV20-1 to TRBJ1-5; 10 positions match TRBD1. Germline assignment: CDR1 DFQATT and CDR2 SNEGSKA (reference sequence). The V gene end was trimmed by 5 bases and the J gene end by 6 bases; junction bases not matched to a gene: 7. CDR3 size: 14 residues. The CDR3 region has the DNA TGCAGTGCTGAGGACAGGGGGTTTGGTCAGCCCCAGCATTTT. Protein: CSAEDRGFGQPQHF.

This clonotype was found a few times. This chain connects TRBV6-2 or TRBV6-3 to TRBJ2-3; D gene unclear. CDR3 length: 16 residues. Germline V lookup: CDR1 MNHEY, CDR2 SVGEGT. The V end lost 6 bases, the J end lost 0 bases, and 16 bases lay between the germline ends. CDR3 loop: CASRDSGLPSTDTQYF. For the CDR3, the DNA is TGTGCCAGCAGAGACTCCGGGCTCCCTAGCACAGATACGCAGTATTTT.